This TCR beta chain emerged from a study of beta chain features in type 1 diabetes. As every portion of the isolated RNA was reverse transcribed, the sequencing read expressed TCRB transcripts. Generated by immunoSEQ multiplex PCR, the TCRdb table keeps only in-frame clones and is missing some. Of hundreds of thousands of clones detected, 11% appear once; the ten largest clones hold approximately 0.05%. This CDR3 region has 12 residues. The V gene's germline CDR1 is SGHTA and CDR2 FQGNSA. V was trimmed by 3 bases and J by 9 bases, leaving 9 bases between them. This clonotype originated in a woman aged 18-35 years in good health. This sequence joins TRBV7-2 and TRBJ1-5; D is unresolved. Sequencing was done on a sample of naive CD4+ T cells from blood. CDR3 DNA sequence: TGTGCCAGCAGCTTCCCCGGGAGGCCCCAGCATTTT. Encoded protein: CASSFPGRPQHF.